Below are 5 T cell receptor beta chains sequenced from a single sample in a study of cytomegalovirus exposure and HLA in healthy donors. 60 Vbeta and 13 Jbeta primers were used in PCR. The repertoire was sequenced with immunoSEQ multiplex PCR; TCRdb's copy has only in-frame clones and lacks some. The data show 150,000 to 200,000 clones, over 70% seen once. The sequencing input was PBMCs. These receptors were obtained from a boy aged 2 to 9 in good health and CMV-seronegative.

V is TRBV7-9 and J is TRBJ2-3, with D uncertain. CDR3 size: 16 residues. V shed 1 base and J shed 2 bases, with 13 bases lying between them. The V gene's germline CDR1 is SEHNR and CDR2 FQNEAQ (reference sequence). The CDR3 bases are TGTGCCAGCAGCTTAGACCTACAGTTACTCACAGATACGCAGTATTTT. Translation: CASSLDLQLLTDTQYF.

The rearrangement uses TRBV7-3 and TRBJ2-7; 8 bases map to TRBD2. J was trimmed by 7 bases and V by 4 bases; bases with no gene match: 6. Germline CDR1 reads SGHTA; CDR2 reads FQGTGA. This CDR3 has 13 residues. The DNA for the CDR3 is TGTGCCAGCAGCTCCTTCGGGGGGGAGGAGCAGTACTTC. Protein product: CASSSFGGEEQYF.

The chain is built from TRBV30 and TRBJ1-2; a weak D match, TRBD1 (6 bases). The CDR3 contains 12 residues. V gave up 5 bases and J gave up 6 bases, with 13 bases separating them. Germline lookup yields CDR1 GTSNPN and CDR2 SVGIG (reference sequence). CDR3 nucleotide sequence: TGTGCCTGGGACAGGTTTGGGAATGGCTACACCTTC. Its protein is CAWDRFGNGYTF.

J is TRBJ1-4 and V is TRBV27; tentative D call: TRBD1 (6 bases). Trimming removed 2 bases at V and 7 bases at J, with 17 bases between. The CDR3 totals 16 residues. Germline-derived CDR1 and CDR2 are MNHEY and SMNVEV (reference sequence). In DNA, the CDR3 is TGTGCCAGCAGTTTAAACTCGGCAGGGGTCACTGAAAAACTGTTTTTT. Protein product: CASSLNSAGVTEKLFF.

CDR3 nucleotides: TGTGCTACAAGACTAGCTCGCGAGCAGTACGTC. Translation: CATRLAREQYV. The rearrangement links TRBV12-5 to TRBJ2-7, with TRBD2 matching 7 bases. The CDR3 length is 11 residues. Per germline, CDR1 LGHNT and CDR2 FRNRAP. V gave up 10 bases and J gave up 6 bases; unmatched junction bases: 6.